The 19 T cell receptor beta chains listed next were all sequenced from one sample in a study of T-cell memory formation after mild COVID-19. TCRdb analysed the 5' RACE reads with MiXCR anew, one entry per CDR3 protein. The profile shows around 140,000 distinct CDR3 sequences, about 19% of them singletons. Sequencing was performed on PBMCs or a T cell subset sorted from them (not recorded which). Every receptor here comes from an adult woman who had mild COVID-19 (a few samples of this study predate the infection). Cell type and time point are not known.

This clonotype was detected a few times. This chain connects TRBV5-1 to TRBJ2-7; D is undetermined. V was clipped by 0 bases and J by 5 bases, with 15 bases between them. From germline, CDR1 is SGHRS and CDR2 YFSETQ. The CDR3 consists of 15 residues. The CDR3 nucleotides are TGCGCCAGCAGCTTGGGGGCCAGAAGCTCTAACGAGCAGTACTTC. It is translated as CASSLGARSSNEQYF.

A remark on this clonotype: A read error is possible here, since a much larger clone lies one base away. V is TRBV12-3 or TRBV12-4 and J is TRBJ2-7, with D tentatively TRBD2 (6 bases). Trimming took off 5 bases at V and 3 bases at J, with 20 bases between the two ends. CDR3 length: 16 amino acids. Written as DNA, the CDR3 is TGTGCCAGCAGTGTGCATGAGTTTGCGGGACGCTACGAGCAGTACTTC. Translated: CASSVHEFAGRYEQYF.

This clonotype was counted a few times. The V call is TRBV24-1, the J call TRBJ2-2, with D hard to call. V was cut by 8 bases and J by 7 bases, with 13 bases left in between. In germline, CDR1 is KGHDR, CDR2 SFDVKD. The CDR3 spans 13 residues. CDR3 sequence (DNA): TGTGCCACCAATAGTATCTTGGGCGGGGAGCTGTTTTTT. This sequence encodes CATNSILGGELFF.

The chain has TRBV29-1 and TRBJ1-1; 8 nucleotides align to TRBD1. CDR1 is SQVTM, CDR2 ANQGSEA, per germline. CDR3 length: 15 residues. V shed 6 bases and J 3 bases; nucleotides not matched to a gene: 12. CDR3 sequence (DNA): TGCAGCGTCGCCGGTACAGGGGGTAAGGACACTGAAGCTTTCTTT. Protein product: CSVAGTGGKDTEAFF.

The rearrangement joins TRBV27 to TRBJ2-3, with 9 bases identical to TRBD2. This CDR3 region has 17 residues. Losses at the gene ends were 5 bases for V and 5 bases for J; bases not matched to a gene: 14. Germline V gene sequence: CDR1 MNHEY, CDR2 SMNVEV (reference sequence). The CDR3 here is CASSLTSTAGGRDTQYF. In nucleotides, the CDR3 is TGTGCCAGCAGTCTAACCTCGACAGCGGGGGGCCGAGATACGCAGTATTTT.

The chain has TRBV7-2 and TRBJ2-3; 9 positions match TRBD2. V lost 2 bases, J lost 2 bases, and 5 bases stayed unmatched. This CDR3 comprises 16 residues. The germline V gene encodes CDR1 SGHTA and CDR2 FQGNSA. Written as DNA, the CDR3 is TGTGCCAGCAGCTTAAGGCTAGCGGGAATCACAGATACGCAGTATTTT. Its protein product is CASSLRLAGITDTQYF.

This clonotype has more than one count but fewer than ten. The rearrangement joins TRBV11-2 to TRBJ2-5; D unresolved. Germline CDR1 SGHAT, CDR2 FQNNGV. The CDR3 runs to 13 residues. V shed 5 bases and J shed 2 bases, with 9 bases lying between them. The CDR3, as DNA: TGTGCCAGCAGCGTGGCACCTCAAGAGACCCAGTACTTC. It specifies CASSVAPQETQYF.

This clonotype was seen more than once but under ten times. V gene TRBV12-3 or TRBV12-4 combines with J gene TRBJ2-7; 14 nucleotides line up with TRBD2. The CDR3 is made up of 16 amino acids. The V gene end was trimmed by 3 bases and the J gene end by 1 base; junction bases not matched to a gene: 2. CDR3 protein: CASSFGLAGGSYEQYF. The CDR3 coding sequence is TGTGCCAGCAGTTTCGGACTAGCGGGGGGTTCCTACGAGCAGTACTTC.

The chain links TRBV2 to TRBJ2-2; 8 bases line up with TRBD1. The CDR3 length is 15 residues. Germline lookup yields CDR1 SNHLY and CDR2 FYNNEI. Trimming at V came to 6 bases and at J to 4 bases, leaving 7 bases not matched to a gene. The CDR3 sequence: CASRTGESGTGELFF. Here the CDR3 DNA reads TGTGCCAGCAGGACAGGGGAATCGGGCACCGGGGAGCTGTTTTTT.

There are a few counts of this clonotype. The chain carries TRBV25-1 and TRBJ1-2; D may be TRBD1 (5 bases). The CDR3 consists of 15 residues. Trimming pared 4 bases from V and 2 bases from J, leaving 14 bases between. Germline V gene data show CDR1 as MGHDK and CDR2 as SYGVNS. The CDR3 region has the DNA TGTGCCAGCAGTGCCCACTCTCGGGGGAACTATGGCTACACCTTC. Translated: CASSAHSRGNYGYTF.

This clonotype was found a few times. CDR3 amino acids: CASSYDGYTEAFF. The CDR3, as DNA: TGCGCCAGCAGCTACGACGGATACACTGAAGCTTTCTTT. The rearrangement links TRBV5-1 to TRBJ1-1, with D unclear. CDR3 length: 13 residues. V lost 3 bases and J lost 3, with 9 bases in between. Germline V gives CDR1 SGHRS, CDR2 YFSETQ.

V usage is TRBV30 and J usage is TRBJ1-2; a weak D match, TRBD1 (6 bases). CDR3 length: 11 residues. In germline, CDR1 is GTSNPN, CDR2 SVGIG (reference sequence). V was clipped by 8 bases and J by 6 bases, with 13 bases between them. The CDR3 bases are TGTGCCAGACCGGGGGCGGATGGCTACACCTTC. It yields the protein CARPGADGYTF.

This clonotype was counted between two and nine times. The gene calls are TRBV4-2 and TRBJ2-4, with 13 bases identical to TRBD2. J was trimmed by 2 bases and V by 2 bases; bases with no gene match: 18. This CDR3 has 22 residues. From germline, CDR1 is LGHNA and CDR2 YNFKEQ. CDR3 coding DNA: TGTGCCAGCAGCCAATCCCCCGAAGGCTCACTAGCGGGAGGGCGTTCCAAAAACATTCAGTACTTC. Amino acids: CASSQSPEGSLAGGRSKNIQYF.

CDR3 amino acids: CASSFGVTYEQYF. The CDR3 DNA reads TGTGCCAGCAGCTTCGGGGTAACCTACGAGCAGTACTTC. V is TRBV7-9 and J is TRBJ2-7; possible D gene TRBD2, 5 bases. V was cut by 3 bases and J by 2 bases, with 8 bases left in between. This CDR3 comprises 13 residues. Germline values: CDR1 SEHNR, CDR2 FQNEAQ (reference sequence).

This clonotype was seen only a few times. The V and J genes are TRBV4-1 and TRBJ1-1; D uncertain. V gave up 3 bases and J gave up 1 base, with 12 bases separating them. Germline V lookup: CDR1 MGHRA, CDR2 YSYEKL. The CDR3 runs to 15 residues. CDR3 in DNA: TGCGCCAGCAGCCACTACCCAGTAACGAACACTGAAGCTTTCTTT. This gives the protein CASSHYPVTNTEAFF.

The V and J genes are TRBV5-5 and TRBJ2-1; no definite D call. Trimming removed 0 bases at V and 10 bases at J, with 17 bases between. The CDR3 spans 15 residues. The germline gives CDR1 SGHKS, CDR2 YYEKEE (reference sequence). This chain's CDR3 is CASSLAFETRVEQFF. DNA for the CDR3: TGTGCCAGCAGCTTGGCTTTTGAAACGCGTGTCGAGCAGTTCTTC.

This clonotype came up a few times. The J gene is TRBJ2-7, the V gene TRBV12-3 or TRBV12-4; tentative D call: TRBD2 (6 bases). Trimming removed 3 bases at V and 2 bases at J, with 14 bases between. There are 15 residues in the CDR3. Written as DNA, the CDR3 is TGTGCCAGCAGTTTTCGGGACTCCTCAACCTACGAGCAGTACTTC. This encodes CASSFRDSSTYEQYF.

This clonotype was counted only a few times. V gene TRBV12-3 or TRBV12-4 combines with J gene TRBJ2-1; the D is unclear. This CDR3 is built from 15 residues. V shed 5 bases and J shed 7 bases, with 18 bases lying between them. CDR3 loop: CASSPGPTVRNEQFF. CDR3 bases: TGTGCCAGCAGTCCCGGACCTACAGTGAGGAATGAGCAGTTCTTC.

V and J are TRBV12-3 or TRBV12-4 and TRBJ2-3; 14 nucleotides agree with TRBD2. V shed 8 bases, J shed 3 bases, and the junction held 7 bases outside the gene matches. This CDR3 is 16 amino acids long. CDR3 nucleotide sequence: TGTGCCAGCCCTCCGGGACTAGCGGGGGAGACAGATACGCAGTATTTT. Translation: CASPPGLAGETDTQYF.